This record looks at one T cell receptor beta chain sequence and its context. The antigen is undetermined. Clones were read by immunoSEQ multiplex PCR, and TCRdb kept only the in-frame ones, dropping some. The repertoire includes 3,000 or so clones, more than 75% of them detected once, and around 15% sits in the top ten. The data originate from a study of PD-1 blockade in classical Hodgkin lymphoma. The time point was: newly diagnosed, previously untreated cHL patient sample. CD8+ T cells were isolated from thawed PBMCs by magnetic negative selection. The study compared against PBMCs from newly diagnosed, untreated classical Hodgkin lymphoma. Points from the study as a whole: Compared with healthy donors, newly diagnosed patients reportedly showed lower baseline TCR diversity.

The V end lost 7 bases, the J end lost 3 bases, and 13 bases lay between the germline ends. In germline, CDR1 is SGDLS, CDR2 YYNGEE. CDR3 length: 13 residues. This chain links TRBV9 with TRBJ1-1; D possibly corresponds to TRBD1 (5 bases). The origin of this receptor is a human donor with classical Hodgkin lymphoma. The specimen was CD8+ T cells from blood. CDR3 DNA: TGTGCCAGCTCCAGGGAGGGATACACTGAAGCTTTCTTT. Its protein product is CASSREGYTEAFF.